The 32 T cell receptor beta chains presented below share a single source sample, sequenced in a study of blood T cell repertoires in COVID-19. Assay: immunoSEQ multiplex PCR; the TCRdb copy retains only in-frame clones and omits some. Counted here are 80,000 or so clones, roughly 84% occurring once; the ten biggest clones make up 10% to 11%. The sequencing sample was made of peripheral blood. Every receptor here comes from a man in his 60s with COVID-19, enrolled during active disease.

This clone came up once. V is TRBV25-1 and J is TRBJ1-2; no clear D gene. The germline V gene has CDR1 MGHDK and CDR2 SYGVNS. The CDR3 contains 14 residues. V lost 5 bases, J lost 4 bases, and 14 bases lay in between. DNA for the CDR3: TGTGCCAGCAGTCCCCCTCGTAGTTCCTATGGCTACACCTTC. Translation: CASSPPRSSYGYTF.

J is TRBJ2-7 and V is TRBV9; D unclear. Germline V gene sequence: CDR1 SGDLS, CDR2 YYNGEE. The CDR3 loop spans 14 amino acids. V was trimmed by 0 bases and J by 1 base, leaving 8 bases between them. CDR3 amino acids: CASSVEAPSYEQYF. DNA for the CDR3: TGTGCCAGCAGCGTAGAAGCACCTTCCTACGAGCAGTACTTC.

The chain links TRBV6-1 to TRBJ2-7; no clear D gene. This CDR3 region has 15 residues. V lost 1 base and J lost 4, with 14 bases in between. Germline values: CDR1 MNHNS, CDR2 SASEGT. For the CDR3, the DNA is TGTGCCAGCAGTGAAGTGGGCAACTCACCTTACGAGCAGTACTTC. Protein product: CASSEVGNSPYEQYF.

The chain uses TRBV19 and TRBJ1-1; 9 bases line up with TRBD1. Germline V gene sequence: CDR1 LNHDA, CDR2 SQIVND (reference sequence). Trimming took 3 bases from V and 1 from J; bases not matched to a gene: 6. This CDR3 is built from 16 residues. As DNA, the CDR3 is TGTGCCAGTAGTATTGGGACGACAGGGGGGAACACTGAAGCTTTCTTT. This gives the protein CASSIGTTGGNTEAFF.

The chain joins TRBV27 to TRBJ1-3, with TRBD1 as a possible D gene (6 bases). Trimming cost V 5 bases and J 4 bases, with 9 bases left between them. The CDR3 spans 13 residues. CDR1 is MNHEY, CDR2 SMNVEV, per germline (reference sequence). The CDR3 DNA is TGTGCCAGCAGTCTACAGGGAGGAAACACCATATATTTT. Translating it yields CASSLQGGNTIYF.

The rearrangement uses TRBV12-3 or TRBV12-4 and TRBJ1-2; D is possibly TRBD1 (5 bases). Trimming shortened V by 6 bases and J by 6 bases, and 11 bases separated the two germline ends. CDR3 length: 12 amino acids. The CDR3 DNA follows: TGTGCCAGCAGGACGGGGGGGAATGGCTACACCTTC. The encoded protein is CASRTGGNGYTF.

The chain uses TRBV24-1 and TRBJ1-2; 8 bases agree with TRBD1. Trimming removed 2 bases from V and 5 bases from J; junction bases left unmatched: 12. This CDR3 has 17 residues. Germline V lookup: CDR1 KGHDR, CDR2 SFDVKD. The CDR3 is CATSDWGGQASGYGYTF. The CDR3, as DNA: TGTGCCACCAGTGATTGGGGGGGACAGGCTAGTGGTTATGGCTACACCTTC.

The gene calls are TRBV11-2 and TRBJ1-1, with D unresolved. The CDR3 length is 14 residues. Germline V gene lookup returns CDR1 SGHAT and CDR2 FQNNGV. The V gene lost 7 bases and the J gene lost 5 bases, with 17 bases spanning the gap. CDR3 in amino acids: CASTPVSRATEAFF. The CDR3 DNA reads as TGTGCCAGCACCCCAGTAAGCAGAGCGACTGAAGCTTTCTTT.

In this sample, this clone turned up once. This chain joins TRBV5-1 and TRBJ1-4; 8 bases fit TRBD1. Germline trimming cut 3 bases from V and 8 bases from J; bases unmatched to any gene: 15. The V gene's germline CDR1 is SGHRS and CDR2 YFSETQ. This CDR3 contains 17 residues. The CDR3 reads CASSWSLGQGEREKLFF. The CDR3 region has the DNA TGCGCCAGCAGCTGGTCCCTAGGACAGGGAGAACGAGAAAAACTGTTTTTT. Variable domain in full (rest from reference TRBV5-1 and TRBJ1-4): KAGVTQTPRYLIKTRGQQVTLSCSPISGHRSVSWYQQTPGQGLQFLFEYFSETQRNKGNFPGRFSGRQFSNSRSEMNVSTLELGDSALYLCASSWSLGQGEREKLFFGSGTQLSVL.

This chain links TRBV5-1 with TRBJ2-1, with 8 bases lining up with TRBD1. Germline-derived CDR1 and CDR2 are SGHRS and YFSETQ. The J segment lost 5 bases and the V segment lost 0 bases, leaving 4 bases of the junction unmatched. The CDR3 covers 15 residues. The CDR3 DNA follows: TGCGCCAGCAGCTTGGGACAGGGGTCGAACAATGAGCAGTTCTTC. Translation gives CASSLGQGSNNEQFF.

In its sample, this clone was seen once. This chain connects TRBV9 to TRBJ1-3, with D possibly TRBD1 on 6 matching bases. The CDR3 sequence is 16 residues long. Between the trimmed V and J ends, which lost 2 bases and 0 bases, there was a span of 12 bases. Germline V gene lookup returns CDR1 SGDLS and CDR2 YYNGEE. CDR3 DNA: TGTGCCAGCAGCGTCAGACAGGACCCCTCTGGAAACACCATATATTTT. Protein product: CASSVRQDPSGNTIYF.

The chain links TRBV7-6 to TRBJ1-2; 10 nucleotides agree with TRBD1. The J segment lost 3 bases and the V segment lost 5 bases, leaving 3 bases of the junction unmatched. Germline V CDR1 and CDR2: SGHVS, FNYEAQ. The CDR3 consists of 14 residues. The CDR3 loop is CASSLTGGDYGYTF. CDR3 DNA: TGTGCCAGCAGCCTGACAGGGGGCGACTATGGCTACACCTTC.

This chain connects TRBV5-6 to TRBJ2-5; 13 positions match TRBD2. The CDR3 consists of 16 residues. J was trimmed by 5 bases and V by 4 bases; bases with no gene match: 8. Germline lookup yields CDR1 SGHDT and CDR2 YYEEEE. The CDR3 coding sequence is TGTGCCAGCAGCGAGGGACTAGCGGGGCTCGGGGAGACCCAGTACTTC. Amino acids: CASSEGLAGLGETQYF.

V and J are TRBV7-2 and TRBJ2-1; possibly TRBD2 for D (5 bases). CDR3 size: 13 residues. V lost 3 bases to trimming and J lost 7 bases, with 10 bases between them. Per germline, CDR1 SGHTA and CDR2 FQGNSA. The CDR3 reads CASSFSRENEQFF. DNA for the CDR3: TGTGCCAGCAGCTTTAGCCGGGAAAATGAGCAGTTCTTC.

The chain uses TRBV25-1 and TRBJ1-1, with a possible D match to TRBD1 (5 bases). Trimming pared 3 bases from V and 0 bases from J, leaving 11 bases between. Germline assignment: CDR1 MGHDK and CDR2 SYGVNS. This CDR3 comprises 15 residues. The CDR3 nucleotides read TGTGCCAGCAGTGACCTGACAGCAATGAACACTGAAGCTTTCTTT. It specifies CASSDLTAMNTEAFF. Drawing the rest from reference TRBV25-1 and TRBJ1-1, the complete variable domain is EADIYQTPRYLVIGTGKKITLECSQTMGHDKMYWYQQDPGMELHLIHYSYGVNSTEKGDLSSESTVSRIRTEHFPLTLESARPSHTSQYLCASSDLTAMNTEAFFGQGTRLTVV.

This chain links TRBV9 with TRBJ2-6, with D possibly TRBD2 on 5 matching bases. The CDR3 covers 17 residues. V was clipped by 0 bases and J by 0 bases, with 10 bases between them. The V gene's germline CDR1 is SGDLS and CDR2 YYNGEE. The CDR3 sequence: CASSVGETDSGANVLTF. In DNA, the CDR3 is TGTGCCAGCAGCGTAGGGGAGACGGACTCTGGGGCCAACGTCCTGACTTTC.

CDR3 DNA: TGTGCCACCAGAACGACAGGGACTAACTATGGCTACACCTTC. Translating it yields CATRTTGTNYGYTF. The chain is built from TRBV15 and TRBJ1-2; 7 positions agree with TRBD1. J was trimmed by 0 bases and V by 6 bases; bases with no gene match: 4. The length of the CDR3 is 14 residues. Germline values: CDR1 LNHNV, CDR2 YYDKDF (reference sequence).

In its sample, this clone was seen a few times. The chain combines TRBV9 with TRBJ1-3; D remains ambiguous. Germline CDR1 reads SGDLS; CDR2 reads YYNGEE. The ends were cut back, 3 bases at V and 4 bases at J, with 11 bases in the middle. This CDR3 comprises 14 residues. CDR3 region: CASSAPRSGNTIYF. The CDR3 DNA sequence: TGTGCCAGCAGCGCCCCCCGGAGCGGAAACACCATATATTTT.

There are a few counts of this clone. V is TRBV10-1 and J is TRBJ2-7; TRBD1 matches 9 bases. V shed 2 bases, J shed 2 bases, and the junction held 4 bases outside the gene matches. There are 15 residues in the CDR3. Germline V gene lookup returns CDR1 WNHNN and CDR2 SYGVQD (reference sequence). CDR3 residues: CASSEGQGITYEQYF. The CDR3 region has the DNA TGCGCCAGCAGTGAGGGACAGGGGATTACCTACGAGCAGTACTTC.

The chain has TRBV2 and TRBJ2-6; D gene unclear. There are 15 residues in the CDR3. V shed 5 bases and J shed 0 bases, with 8 bases lying between them. The germline CDR1 and CDR2 sequences are SNHLY and FYNNEI. CDR3 sequence: CASSPTSSGANVLTF. In DNA, the CDR3 is TGTGCCAGCAGTCCAACGAGCTCTGGGGCCAACGTCCTGACTTTC.

This clone was counted once. This sequence joins TRBV7-3 and TRBJ2-6, with TRBD1 matching over 8 bases. Germline V gene lookup returns CDR1 SGHTA and CDR2 FQGTGA. J gave up 0 bases and V 5 bases, and 9 bases lay outside the gene matches. The CDR3 is made up of 18 amino acids. The CDR3 here is CASSPSPGQVSGANVLTF. DNA of the CDR3: TGTGCCAGCAGCCCAAGCCCGGGACAGGTCTCTGGGGCCAACGTCCTGACTTTC.

The chain recombines TRBV6-1 with TRBJ1-1; no firm D call. Germline CDR1 and CDR2: MNHNS and SASEGT. The V gene lost 2 bases and the J gene lost 0 bases, with 7 bases spanning the gap. The CDR3 has 14 amino acids. The CDR3 DNA sequence: TGTGCCAGCAGTGAACAGCGGGTGAACACTGAAGCTTTCTTT. This gives the protein CASSEQRVNTEAFF.

The chain couples TRBV7-9 to TRBJ1-4; D is unresolved. V was trimmed by 5 bases and J by 1 base, leaving 11 bases between them. The CDR3 is made up of 15 amino acids. CDR1 is SEHNR and CDR2 is FQNEAQ in the germline V gene (reference sequence). The CDR3 DNA sequence: TGTGCCAGCAGCCCAGATGGCGGAACTAATGAAAAACTGTTTTTT. Residues: CASSPDGGTNEKLFF. The whole variable domain, filled in from reference TRBV7-9 and TRBJ1-4, reads DTGVSQNPRHKITKRGQNVTFRCDPISEHNRLYWYRQTLGQGPEFLTYFQNEAQLEKSRLLSDRFSAERPKGSFSTLEIQRTEQGDSAMYLCASSPDGGTNEKLFFGSGTQLSVL.

The V gene is TRBV4-1, the J gene TRBJ1-2; D unresolved. Trimming pared 2 bases from V and 2 bases from J, leaving 6 bases between. The CDR3 spans 13 residues. Germline V gene data show CDR1 as MGHRA and CDR2 as YSYEKL. The CDR3 loop reads CASSQPGNYGYTF. As DNA, the CDR3 is TGCGCCAGCAGCCAACCGGGGAACTATGGCTACACCTTC.

The chain is built from TRBV19 and TRBJ2-1; 7 nucleotides line up with TRBD2. V trimming: 3 bases; J trimming: 10 bases; junction bases outside the gene matches: 12. The CDR3 totals 15 residues. Germline V CDR1 and CDR2: LNHDA, SQIVND (reference sequence). CDR3 DNA sequence: TGTGCCAGTAGTATTCAACTAGCGCTCCCAGGGGAGCAGTTCTTC. It encodes CASSIQLALPGEQFF.

This chain connects TRBV7-9 to TRBJ2-7; the D gene is possibly TRBD1 (6 bases). V was trimmed by 1 base and J by 3 bases, leaving 7 bases between them. The CDR3 extends over 13 amino acids. Germline V gives CDR1 SEHNR, CDR2 FQNEAQ (reference sequence). The CDR3 region is CASSLGQVYEQYF. DNA for the CDR3: TGTGCCAGCAGCTTAGGACAGGTCTACGAGCAGTACTTC. Full variable domain (outside the CDR3, taken from reference TRBV7-9 and TRBJ2-7): DTGVSQNPRHKITKRGQNVTFRCDPISEHNRLYWYRQTLGQGPEFLTYFQNEAQLEKSRLLSDRFSAERPKGSFSTLEIQRTEQGDSAMYLCASSLGQVYEQYFGPGTRLTVT.

The chain uses TRBV18 and TRBJ2-5, with D possibly TRBD2 on 6 matching bases. The CDR3 loop spans 13 amino acids. Germline CDR1 reads KGHSH; CDR2 reads LQKENI. The V end was cut by 4 bases, the J end by 4 bases, with 10 bases between. The DNA for the CDR3 is TGTGCCAGCTCACTCGTGGGGGGAGAGACCCAGTACTTC. Translating it yields CASSLVGGETQYF.

This chain uses TRBV30 with TRBJ2-3; 9 bases are shared with TRBD1. This CDR3 has 15 amino acids. Germline trimming cut 3 bases from V and 3 bases from J; bases unmatched to any gene: 7. The germline CDR1 and CDR2 sequences are GTSNPN and SVGIG (reference sequence). The CDR3 is CAWSRGDRETDTQYF. In nucleotides, the CDR3 is TGTGCCTGGAGCCGCGGGGACAGGGAGACAGATACGCAGTATTTT.

The rearrangement joins TRBV5-6 to TRBJ1-3, with 7 bases that match TRBD1. Losses at the gene ends were 4 bases for V and 4 bases for J; bases not matched to a gene: 2. CDR3 length equals 13 residues. CDR1 SGHDT and CDR2 YYEEEE come from the germline V gene. The CDR3: CASSIQGGNTIYF. The CDR3 nucleotides read TGTGCCAGCAGCATACAGGGGGGAAACACCATATATTTT. Looking up the rest from reference TRBV5-6 and TRBJ1-3 gives the full variable domain: DAGVTQSPTHLIKTRGQQVTLRCSPKSGHDTVSWYQQALGQGPQFIFQYYEEEERQRGNFPDRFSGHQFPNYSSELNVNALLLGDSALYLCASSIQGGNTIYFGEGSWLTVV.

In DNA, the CDR3 is TGTGCCAGCAGCCTGATGAGGAGGTTGAGAGAGACCCAGTACTTC. Protein sequence: CASSLMRRLRETQYF. The chain recombines TRBV7-9 with TRBJ2-5, with a tentative D call TRBD2 (5 bases). Germline assignment: CDR1 SEHNR and CDR2 FQNEAQ (reference sequence). The V end lost 5 bases, the J end lost 4 bases, and 17 bases lay between the germline ends. The CDR3 sequence is 15 residues long.

The chain recombines TRBV6-2 or TRBV6-3 with TRBJ1-5; no clear D gene. Per germline, CDR1 MNHEY and CDR2 SVGEGT. There are 12 residues in the CDR3. V was shortened by 5 bases and J by 5 bases, with 7 bases between the two germline ends. The CDR3 DNA follows: TGTGCCAGCAGTAGGGAGGATCAGCCCCAGCATTTT. This sequence encodes CASSREDQPQHF.

The chain uses TRBV6-5 and TRBJ2-6; perhaps TRBD1 as D (6 bases). CDR3 size: 15 residues. The germline CDR1 and CDR2 sequences are MNHEY and SVGAGI. Trimming removed 6 bases at V and 4 bases at J, with 13 bases between. CDR3 nucleotides: TGTGCCAGCAGCCAACAGGGTACGGGGGCCAACGTCCTGACTTTC. Amino acids: CASSQQGTGANVLTF.